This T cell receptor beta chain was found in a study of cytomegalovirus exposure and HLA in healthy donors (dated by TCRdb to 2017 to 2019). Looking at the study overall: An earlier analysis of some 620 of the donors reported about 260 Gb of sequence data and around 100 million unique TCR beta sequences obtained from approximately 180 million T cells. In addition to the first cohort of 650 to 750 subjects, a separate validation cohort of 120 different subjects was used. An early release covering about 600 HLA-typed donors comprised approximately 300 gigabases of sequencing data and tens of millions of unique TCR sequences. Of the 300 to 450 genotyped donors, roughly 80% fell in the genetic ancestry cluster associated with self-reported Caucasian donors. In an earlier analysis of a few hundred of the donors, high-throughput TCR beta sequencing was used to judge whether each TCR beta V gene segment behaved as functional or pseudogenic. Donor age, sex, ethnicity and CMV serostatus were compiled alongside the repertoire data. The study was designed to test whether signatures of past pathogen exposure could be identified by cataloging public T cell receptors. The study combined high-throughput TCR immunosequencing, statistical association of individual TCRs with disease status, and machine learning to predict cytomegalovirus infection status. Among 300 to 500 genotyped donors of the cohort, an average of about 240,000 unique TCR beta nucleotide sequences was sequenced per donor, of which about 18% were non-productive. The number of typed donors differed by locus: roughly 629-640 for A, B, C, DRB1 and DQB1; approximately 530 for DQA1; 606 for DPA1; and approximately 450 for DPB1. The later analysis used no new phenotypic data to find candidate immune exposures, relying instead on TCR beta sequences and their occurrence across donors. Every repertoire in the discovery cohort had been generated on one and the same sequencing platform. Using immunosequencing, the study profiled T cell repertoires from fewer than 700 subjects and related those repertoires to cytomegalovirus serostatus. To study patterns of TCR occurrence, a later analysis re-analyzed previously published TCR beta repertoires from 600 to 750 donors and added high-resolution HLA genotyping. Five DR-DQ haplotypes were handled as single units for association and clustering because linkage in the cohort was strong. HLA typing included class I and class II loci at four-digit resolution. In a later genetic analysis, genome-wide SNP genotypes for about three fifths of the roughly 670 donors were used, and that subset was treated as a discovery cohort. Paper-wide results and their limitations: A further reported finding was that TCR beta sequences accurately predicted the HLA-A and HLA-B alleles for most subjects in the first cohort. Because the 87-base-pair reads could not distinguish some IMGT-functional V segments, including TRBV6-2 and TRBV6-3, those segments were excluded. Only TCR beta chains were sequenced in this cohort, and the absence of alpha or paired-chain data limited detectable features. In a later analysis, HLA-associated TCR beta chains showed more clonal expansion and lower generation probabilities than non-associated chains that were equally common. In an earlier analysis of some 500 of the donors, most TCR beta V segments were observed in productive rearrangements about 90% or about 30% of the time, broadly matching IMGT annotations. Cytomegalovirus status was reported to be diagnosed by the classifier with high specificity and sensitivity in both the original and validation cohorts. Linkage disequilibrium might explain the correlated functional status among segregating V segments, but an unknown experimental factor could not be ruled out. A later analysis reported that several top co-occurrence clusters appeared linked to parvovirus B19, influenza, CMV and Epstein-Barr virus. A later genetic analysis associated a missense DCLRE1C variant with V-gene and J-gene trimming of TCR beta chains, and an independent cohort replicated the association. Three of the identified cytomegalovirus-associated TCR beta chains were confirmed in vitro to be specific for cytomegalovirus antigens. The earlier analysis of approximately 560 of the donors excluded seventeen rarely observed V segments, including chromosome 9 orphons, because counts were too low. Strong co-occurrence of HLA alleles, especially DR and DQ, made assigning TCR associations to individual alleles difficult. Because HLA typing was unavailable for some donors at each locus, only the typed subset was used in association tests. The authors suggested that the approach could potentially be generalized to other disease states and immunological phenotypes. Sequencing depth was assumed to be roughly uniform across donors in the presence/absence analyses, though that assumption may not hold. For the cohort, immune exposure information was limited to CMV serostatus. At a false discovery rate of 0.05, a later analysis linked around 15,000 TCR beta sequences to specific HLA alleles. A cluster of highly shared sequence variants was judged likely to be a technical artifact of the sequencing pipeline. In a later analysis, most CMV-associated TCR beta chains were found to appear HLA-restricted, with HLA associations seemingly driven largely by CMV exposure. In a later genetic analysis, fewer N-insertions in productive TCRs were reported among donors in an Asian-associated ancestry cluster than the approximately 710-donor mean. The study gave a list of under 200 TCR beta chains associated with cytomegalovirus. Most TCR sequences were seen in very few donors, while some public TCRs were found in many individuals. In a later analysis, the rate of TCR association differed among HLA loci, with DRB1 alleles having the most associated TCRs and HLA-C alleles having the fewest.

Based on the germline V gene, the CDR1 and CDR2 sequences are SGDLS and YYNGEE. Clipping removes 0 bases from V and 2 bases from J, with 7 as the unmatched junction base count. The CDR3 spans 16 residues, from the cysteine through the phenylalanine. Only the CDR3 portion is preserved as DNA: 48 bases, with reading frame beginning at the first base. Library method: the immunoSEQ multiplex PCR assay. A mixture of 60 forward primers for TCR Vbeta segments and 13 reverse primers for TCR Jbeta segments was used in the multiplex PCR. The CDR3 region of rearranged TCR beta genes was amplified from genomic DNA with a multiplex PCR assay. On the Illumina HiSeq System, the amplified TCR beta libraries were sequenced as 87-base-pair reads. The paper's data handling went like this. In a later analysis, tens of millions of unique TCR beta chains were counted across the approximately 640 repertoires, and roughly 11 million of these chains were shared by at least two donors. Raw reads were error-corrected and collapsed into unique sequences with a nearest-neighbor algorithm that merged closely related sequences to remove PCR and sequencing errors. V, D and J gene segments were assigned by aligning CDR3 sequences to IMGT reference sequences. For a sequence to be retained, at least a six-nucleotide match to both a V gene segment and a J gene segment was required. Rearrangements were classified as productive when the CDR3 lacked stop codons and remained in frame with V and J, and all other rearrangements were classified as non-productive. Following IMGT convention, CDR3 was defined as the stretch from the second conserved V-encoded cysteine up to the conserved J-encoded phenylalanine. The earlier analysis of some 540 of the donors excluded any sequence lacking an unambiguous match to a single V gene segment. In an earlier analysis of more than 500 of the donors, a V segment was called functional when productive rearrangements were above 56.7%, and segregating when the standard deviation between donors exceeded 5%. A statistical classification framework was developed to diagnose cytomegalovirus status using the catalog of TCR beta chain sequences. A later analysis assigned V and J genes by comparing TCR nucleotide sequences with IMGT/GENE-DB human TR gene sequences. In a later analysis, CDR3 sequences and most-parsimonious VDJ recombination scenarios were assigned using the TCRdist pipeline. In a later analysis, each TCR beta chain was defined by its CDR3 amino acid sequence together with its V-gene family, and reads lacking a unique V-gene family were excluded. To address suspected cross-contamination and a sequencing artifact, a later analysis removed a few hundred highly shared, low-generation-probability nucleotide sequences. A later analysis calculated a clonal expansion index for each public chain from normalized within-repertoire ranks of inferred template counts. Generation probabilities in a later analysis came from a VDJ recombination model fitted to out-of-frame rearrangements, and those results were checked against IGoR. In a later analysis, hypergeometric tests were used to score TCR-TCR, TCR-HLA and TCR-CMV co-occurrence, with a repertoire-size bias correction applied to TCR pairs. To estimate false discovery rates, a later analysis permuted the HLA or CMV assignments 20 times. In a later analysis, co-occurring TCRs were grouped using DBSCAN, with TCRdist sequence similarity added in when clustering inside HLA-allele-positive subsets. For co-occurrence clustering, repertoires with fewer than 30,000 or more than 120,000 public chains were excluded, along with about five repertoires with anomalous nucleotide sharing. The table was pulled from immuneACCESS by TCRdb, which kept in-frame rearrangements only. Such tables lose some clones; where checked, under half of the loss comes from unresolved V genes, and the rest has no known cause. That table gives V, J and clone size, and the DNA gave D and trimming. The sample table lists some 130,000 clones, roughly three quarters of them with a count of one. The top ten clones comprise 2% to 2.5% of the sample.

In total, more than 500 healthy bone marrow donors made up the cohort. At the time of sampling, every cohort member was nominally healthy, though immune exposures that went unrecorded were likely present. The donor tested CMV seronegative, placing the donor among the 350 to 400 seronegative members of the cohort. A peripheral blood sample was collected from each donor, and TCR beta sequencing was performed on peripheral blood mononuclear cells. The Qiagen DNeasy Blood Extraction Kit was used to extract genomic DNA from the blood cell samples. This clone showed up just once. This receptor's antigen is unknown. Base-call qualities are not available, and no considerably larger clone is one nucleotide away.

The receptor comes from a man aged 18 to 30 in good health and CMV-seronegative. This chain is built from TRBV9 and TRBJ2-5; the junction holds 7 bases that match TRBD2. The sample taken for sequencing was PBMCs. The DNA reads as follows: TGTGCCAGCAGCGTAGCTGGGGCGGGAGATCAAGAGACCCAGTACTTC. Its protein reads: CASSVAGAGDQETQYF.